Listed here are 4 T cell receptor beta chains from one sample, sequenced in a study of blood T cell repertoires in COVID-19. Libraries were prepared by immunoSEQ multiplex PCR; TCRdb keeps only in-frame clonotypes and omits some of them. The table records 180,000 or so clones, around nine tenths of them present only once. The sequencing input was peripheral blood. These receptors all come from a man aged 18-30 years with active or convalescent COVID-19.

There are a few counts of this clone. V gene TRBV9 combines with J gene TRBJ2-1, with 9 bases lining up with TRBD2. V was pared by 3 bases and J by 16 bases, with 11 bases of the junction left unmatched. Germline V CDR1 and CDR2: SGDLS, YYNGEE. This CDR3 has 13 residues. CDR3 sequence: CASSGLAGEPTFF. CDR3 bases: TGTGCCAGCAGCGGTTTAGCGGGAGAACCTACATTCTTC.

This chain connects TRBV10-3 to TRBJ2-1; TRBD2 aligns across 7 bases. Germline V gene sequence: CDR1 ENHRY, CDR2 SYGVKD. J was trimmed by 6 bases and V by 8 bases; bases with no gene match: 4. This CDR3 contains 12 residues. The CDR3 DNA reads as TGTGCCATCTGGGGGGGAGTCAATGAGCAGTTCTTC. Protein: CAIWGGVNEQFF.

This clone was seen only a few times. This chain links TRBV19 with TRBJ1-3; D is undetermined. Germline values: CDR1 LNHDA, CDR2 SQIVND (reference sequence). Trimming removed 8 bases at V and 3 bases at J, with 17 bases between. The CDR3 is 15 amino acids. CDR3 DNA sequence: TGTGCCAGTGCTTCCGAGTCTTATGGTGGAAACACCATATATTTT. It translates to CASASESYGGNTIYF. Using reference TRBV19 and TRBJ1-3 for the parts outside the CDR3, the full variable domain is DGGITQSPKYLFRKEGQNVTLSCEQNLNHDAMYWYRQDPGQGLRLIYYSQIVNDFQKGDIAEGYSVSREKKESFPLTVTSAQKNPTAFYLCASASESYGGNTIYFGEGSWLTVV.

J is TRBJ2-3 and V is TRBV7-9; 12 positions match TRBD2. The germline CDR1 and CDR2 sequences are SEHNR and FQNEAQ (reference sequence). CDR3 size: 16 residues. J lost 3 bases, V lost 8 bases, and 9 bases had no gene match. The CDR3 region is CASGIQGLAGTDTQYF. Here the CDR3 DNA reads TGTGCCAGCGGGATTCAAGGACTAGCGGGGACAGATACGCAGTATTTT.